These 2 T cell receptor beta chains came from one sample sequenced in a study of blood T cell repertoires in COVID-19. Profiled with immunoSEQ multiplex PCR; TCRdb holds only in-frame clones, not every one. The sample shows 430,000 or so clones, around 87% of them seen only once. Sequenced material: PBMCs or T cells enriched from blood (not recorded which). Receptors were obtained from a middle-aged woman who had recovered from COVID-19.

The V and J genes are TRBV3-1 (or the pseudogene TRBV3-2) and TRBJ2-2; D not resolved. The CDR3 consists of 14 residues. Trimming left V 4 bases short and J 6 bases short, with 12 bases between. The V gene's germline CDR1 is LGHDT and CDR2 YNNKEL (reference sequence). CDR3 in DNA: TGTGCCAGCAGCCCCGGGTCCGGCGCCGGGGAGCTGTTTTTT. It specifies CASSPGSGAGELFF.

This chain uses TRBV7-9 with TRBJ1-2, with 8 bases fitting TRBD1. The V gene end was trimmed by 2 bases and the J gene end by 3 bases; junction bases not matched to a gene: 2. CDR1 and CDR2 from the germline V gene are SEHNR and FQNEAQ (reference sequence). The CDR3 has 14 residues. The CDR3, as DNA: TGTGCCAGCAGCTTACAGGGGGCGGACTATGGCTACACCTTC. Protein sequence: CASSLQGADYGYTF.